This T cell receptor (beta chain) was obtained from a study of cytotoxic CD8 clonotypes in ibrutinib-treated CLL. The wider study: On average, approximately 95,000 productive rearrangements and just over 250,000 productive templates per sample.

Study-level points and caveats: With treatment, public clonotypes, which were uncommon, either contracted or remained stable. Sampling of sustained-remission and progressing patients occurred at differing times.

Regarding this clone: Its antigen is unknown.

J gave up 4 bases and V 7 bases, and 11 bases lay outside the gene matches. Germline V gene sequence: CDR1 SNHLY, CDR2 FYNNEI. This CDR3 is built from 15 residues. Profiled with immunoSEQ multiplex PCR; TCRdb holds only in-frame clones, not every one. The table records fewer than 300,000 clones, less than 85% of them present only once. The rearrangement uses TRBV2 and TRBJ2-7; TRBD1 aligns across 9 bases. The TCR originated in a human donor with chronic lymphocytic leukemia. The sequences come from PBMCs, collected at disease progression, from a patient treated with ibrutinib. CDR3 nucleotides: TGTGCCAGCATGGGGGTTTCGGACAGGGGTTACGAGCAGTACTTC. This encodes CASMGVSDRGYEQYF. Full variable domain (outside the CDR3, taken from reference TRBV2 and TRBJ2-7): EPEVTQTPSHQVTQMGQEVILRCVPISNHLYFYWYRQILGQKVEFLVSFYNNEISEKSEIFDDQFSVERPDGSNFTLKIRSTKLEDSAMYFCASMGVSDRGYEQYFGPGTRLTVT.